These T cell receptor beta chains were read from a single sample in a study of cytomegalovirus exposure and HLA in healthy donors. Data came from immunoSEQ multiplex PCR; TCRdb stores just in-frame clones and leaves some out. The table has fewer than 150,000 clones, around 77% seen once. The sample was PBMCs. The source is a middle-aged man in good health and CMV-seropositive. Each CDR3 is given with its conserved first and last residue. D genes are given only for firm matches. Only some rows state a clone size, as once, few, many or a class for expanded clones.

NA,TRBJ1-3,TRBV7-2,NA,CASSLQGGNTIYF,TGTGCCAGCAGCTTACAGGGTGGAAACACCATATATTTT
TRBD2,TRBJ2-2,TRBV11-3,NA,CASSRLAGGSTGELFF,TGTGCCAGCAGCCGACTAGCGGGGGGTTCCACCGGGGAGCTGTTTTTT
NA,TRBJ1-4,TRBV18,NA,CASSPFDSSNEKLFF,TGTGCCAGCTCACCCTTCGACAGCTCTAATGAAAAACTGTTTTTT
NA,TRBJ1-1,TRBV7-8,few,CASSYRDTEAFF,TGTGCCAGCAGCTACAGGGACACTGAAGCTTTCTTT
TRBD2,TRBJ2-3,TRBV10-2,NA,CAAVGVLAGEADTQYF,TGCGCCGCAGTTGGGGTACTAGCGGGGGAAGCAGATACGCAGTATTTT
NA,TRBJ2-7,TRBV6-1,once,CAGRTDPYEQYF,TGTGCCGGGAGGACCGATCCCTACGAGCAGTACTTC
NA,TRBJ2-7,TRBV7-6,NA,CASGATSYEQYF,TGTGCCAGCGGGGCGACCTCCTACGAGCAGTACTTC
NA,TRBJ1-1,TRBV5-1,NA,CASSLWANTEAFF,TGCGCCAGCAGCTTGTGGGCTAACACTGAAGCTTTCTTT
TRBD2,TRBJ2-7,TRBV19,NA,CASSHGLAGASNEQYF,TGTGCCAGTAGTCATGGACTAGCGGGAGCATCGAACGAGCAGTACTTC
NA,TRBJ1-5,TRBV5-6,NA,CASSLATANQPQHF,TGTGCCAGCAGCTTGGCAACAGCTAATCAGCCCCAGCATTTT
TRBD1,TRBJ1-1,TRBV11-2,NA,CASSFQATGGFEAFF,TGTGCCAGCAGCTTCCAGGCGACAGGGGGTTTTGAAGCTTTCTTT
TRBD2,TRBJ2-7,TRBV23-1,NA,CASSQCPGRTSYEQYF,TGCGCCAGCAGTCAATGTCCCGGGAGGACTTCCTACGAGCAGTACTTC
NA,TRBJ2-2,TRBV6-5,NA,CASRGIADTGELFF,TGTGCCAGCCGGGGGATAGCGGACACCGGGGAGCTGTTTTTT